This TCR beta chain was identified during a study of response to subunit inactivated influenza vaccine. Study-level points and caveats: Authors suggested each seasonal influenza vaccination recruits few new T cells.

The CDR3 has 18 residues. Germline CDR1 is SGHRS and CDR2 is YFSETQ. The V and J ends lost 4 bases and 5 bases respectively, with 24 bases between them. This clonotype was counted only a few times. The antigen remains undetermined. TCRdb reprocessed the RT-PCR reads via MiXCR and lists one record per CDR3 protein. The data show around 520,000 distinct CDR3 sequences, 10% to 15% seen once. The origin of this receptor is a man aged 50-60 years who received an inactivated influenza vaccine. Source: PBMCs from blood, taken on the day of vaccination. V and J are TRBV5-1 and TRBJ2-2; D gene uncertain. CDR3: CASSPDPSVARPTGELFF. The CDR3, as DNA: TGCGCCAGCAGCCCCGATCCTTCCGTAGCTAGACCGACCGGGGAGCTGTTTTTT.